This TCR beta chain was documented in a study of graft-versus-host responses after intestinal transplantation (dated by TCRdb to about 2021). At the level of the whole study: Recipients received multivisceral, liver-intestinal, or isolated intestinal transplants. To identify alloreactive clones, pre-transplant mixed lymphocyte reaction products were sequenced and compared with unstimulated pre-transplant donor and recipient T cells. Anti-thymocyte globulin induction was given to all recipients, followed by maintenance tacrolimus and steroids for approximately 3 years. Samples from three later patients were sequenced in-house on an Illumina MiSeq with MiXCR processing rather than by the commercial service. After intestinal transplantation, graft-versus-host and host-versus-graft alloreactive T cell clones were followed in the graft, circulation and bone marrow using bulk TCR-beta CDR3 sequencing. The cohort enrolled under 25 intestinal transplant recipients including one retransplant, and a few patients lacking pretransplant specimens were excluded. A peak of at least 4% donor T cells among recipient peripheral blood mononuclear cells was the definition used for donor T cell macrochimerism.

Concerning this clone itself: Its antigen is unknown. One end of the junction does not line up with germline, which may come from a read error.

The CDR3 starts with the cysteine, ends with the phenylalanine, and has 16 residues. Only the CDR3 region is kept as DNA, spanning 48 bases read in frame from base 1. Looking up the germline V gene yields CDR1 WSHSY and CDR2 SAAADI. The library was generated by the immunoSEQ multiplex PCR assay. High-throughput TCR-beta CDR3 sequencing of genomic DNA from most patients was performed by Adaptive Biotechnologies. Per the authors' processing: TCR sequencing data for roughly 17 patients were retrieved from Adaptive's ImmunoSEQ software; a few other patients were processed with MiXCR and VDJtools. CDR3 nucleotide sequences shared by donor and recipient were removed because the origin of these sequences could not be assigned. At least 2-fold expansion over unstimulated cells and a minimum CFSE-low frequency of 0.002% (template counts) or 0.001% (read counts) were required for clones to be classified as alloreactive. A clone was considered mappable if detected in the sequenced pre-transplant spleen, lymph node, or MLR CFSE-low populations of the donor or recipient. Cumulative frequency of alloreactive clones was calculated as a percentage of all sequences weighted by copy number. The clones in this table, taken by TCRdb from immuneACCESS, are in-frame only. Not every clone is retained; where verified, under half of the shortfall comes from an unresolved V gene, and the cause of the rest is unknown. The DNA gave D and trimming, while V, J and clone size come from that table. Within this sample are about 1,000 clones, with over 75% of them counted one time only. Clones ranked in the top ten supply roughly 18% of the sample.

Dithiothreitol, EDTA incubations and collagenase D digestion were used to isolate intraepithelial and lamina propria lymphocytes from graft specimens. Serial intestinal graft biopsy specimens collected up to 600 days after transplant underwent bulk TCR-beta sequencing. What the study reported, not specific to this receptor: Patients with donor T cell macrochimerism had high GvH to HvG T cell clonal ratios in their allografts. The relatively low number and heterogeneity of intestinal transplant patients limited the conclusions. GvH clones turned up in recipient bone marrow, with some appearing earlier in ileal mucosa or blood, a pattern consistent with an intestinal mucosal origin. Peak levels of circulating GvH clones were associated with declines in HvG clones early after transplant.

This clonotype originated in a human patient who received an intestinal transplant, so some T cells may come from the graft donor. The sample in question was ileum tissue, obtained roughly 110 days after intestinal transplant. This chain joins TRBV10-2 to TRBJ1-5, with 10 bases aligning to TRBD1. The CDR3 corresponds to CASGDRPGTGAPILGF. The nucleotides read TGCGCCAGCGGAGATAGGCCCGGGACAGGGGCGCCGATCCTCGGCTTT.